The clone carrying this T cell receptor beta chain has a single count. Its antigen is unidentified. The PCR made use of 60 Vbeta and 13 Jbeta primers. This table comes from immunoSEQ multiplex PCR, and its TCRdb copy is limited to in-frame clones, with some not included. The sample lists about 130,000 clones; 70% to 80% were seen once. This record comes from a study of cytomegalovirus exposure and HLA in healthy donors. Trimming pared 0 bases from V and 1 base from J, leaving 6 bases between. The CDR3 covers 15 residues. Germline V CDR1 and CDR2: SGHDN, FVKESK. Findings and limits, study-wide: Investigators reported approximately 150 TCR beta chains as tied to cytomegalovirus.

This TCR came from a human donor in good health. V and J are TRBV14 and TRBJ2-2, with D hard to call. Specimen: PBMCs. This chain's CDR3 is CASSQDPWNTGELFF. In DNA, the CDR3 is TGTGCCAGCAGCCAAGATCCGTGGAACACCGGGGAGCTGTTTTTT.